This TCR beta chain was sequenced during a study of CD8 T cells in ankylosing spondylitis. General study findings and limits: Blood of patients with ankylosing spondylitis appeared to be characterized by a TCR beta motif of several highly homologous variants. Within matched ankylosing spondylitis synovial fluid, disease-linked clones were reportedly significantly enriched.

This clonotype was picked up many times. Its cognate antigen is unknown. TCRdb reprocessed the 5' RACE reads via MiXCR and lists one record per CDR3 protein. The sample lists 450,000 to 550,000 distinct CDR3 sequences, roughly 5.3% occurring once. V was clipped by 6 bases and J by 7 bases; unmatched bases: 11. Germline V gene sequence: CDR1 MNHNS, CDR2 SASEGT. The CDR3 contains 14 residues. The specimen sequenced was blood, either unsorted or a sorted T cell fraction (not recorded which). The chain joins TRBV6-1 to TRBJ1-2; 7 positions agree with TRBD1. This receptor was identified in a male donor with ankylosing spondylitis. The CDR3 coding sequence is TGTGCCAGCAGACGACAGGGACCTTCTTCTGGCTACACCTTC. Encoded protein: CASRRQGPSSGYTF.